Here is one T cell receptor (beta chain) with its context. In its sample, this clonotype was seen a few times. Its antigen is still unknown. No much larger clone exists at a distance of one base, and base qualities are not known. This sample is part of a study of response to subunit inactivated influenza vaccine (dated by TCRdb to between 2018 and 2020). Background on the whole study: Deep quantitative T cell receptor repertoire profiling was used in the study to track responses to a trivalent subunit inactivated influenza vaccine. On the study overall, not on this receptor specifically: It was suggested by the authors that each seasonal influenza vaccination may recruit only a limited number of new T cells.

Library method: RT-PCR. Instrument on record: Illumina HiSeq 2500. TCRdb's own reprocessing of the public reads used fastp at Q25 and MiXCR and kept productive beta chains. Records with the same CDR3 protein are collapsed into one entry carrying the most frequent genes and DNA. This sample is represented by around 790,000 distinct CDR3 sequences; 21% of them were singletons. The ten largest clones take up 10% of the sample. Sequences DFQATT (CDR1) and SNEGSKA (CDR2) are obtained from the germline V gene (reference sequence). Spanning cysteine to phenylalanine, the CDR3 consists of 14 amino acids. Only the CDR3 portion is preserved as DNA: 42 bases, with reading frame beginning at the first base.

The receptor was isolated from a man aged 45-60 years who received an inactivated influenza vaccine. Donor details come from another sample of the same person, matched by shared clones. The chain links TRBV20-1 with TRBJ1-2; a stretch of 8 junction bases matches TRBD1. The sample in question was PBMCs from blood, obtained 5 days after vaccination. The CDR3: CRLPPGRGHGGYTF. The nucleotides are TGCAGGCTGCCTCCTGGCAGGGGGCATGGTGGCTACACCTTC.